This TCR beta chain was sequenced for a study of a mutant IDH1 vaccine in newly diagnosed glioma. Regarding time point: baseline, week 1 (first vaccination visit). This sample's treatment: pre-vaccination baseline after standard-of-care therapy. Donors harbored newly found WHO grade 3 or 4 IDH1-mutant, ATRX-lost astrocytomas. Remarks on this clone: Its target is not known.

Broader study findings: With respect to changes in top peripheral T cell clonotypes, pseudoprogression seemed unrelated. The vaccine induced immune responses, and these occurred in around 93% of patients.

TCRdb's copy holds only in-frame clones and misses some; the assay was immunoSEQ multiplex PCR. The repertoire has over 75,000 clones, about 82% of them found once; the top ten carry 7.5%. This material consisted of PBMCs, taken from a glioma patient treated with radiotherapy, temozolomide or both. The sequence derives from a man aged 40-49 years with glioma.

The CDR3 nucleotides read TGTGCCAGCAGCCGAGTCCCGGGACTAGCGGGGGGCACAGATACGCAGTATTTT. Protein sequence: CASSRVPGLAGGTDTQYF. The chain combines TRBV4-2 with TRBJ2-3; 14 bases agree with TRBD2. The CDR3 consists of 18 residues. Per germline, CDR1 LGHNA and CDR2 YNFKEQ. Trimming removed 4 bases from V and 1 base from J; junction bases left unmatched: 7.